This T cell receptor beta chain was retrieved from a study of T cell clonotyping in hematopoietic cell transplantation. TCRdb keeps only in-frame clones here, not all; method: immunoSEQ multiplex PCR. The sample carries under 5,500 clones, about 84% recorded once. This sample comprised peripheral blood mononuclear cells, obtained 30 days after allogeneic stem cell transplant. This sequence originates from a male patient aged 55-69 years who had an allogeneic stem cell transplant from an unrelated donor, so the T cells may come from the graft donor. Some clones in this sample may be carry-over from other donors' samples.

The CDR3 loop is CASSQDRRVGGYNEKLFF. CDR3 sequence (DNA): TGTGCCAGCAGCCAAGATCGAAGGGTAGGAGGTTACAATGAAAAACTGTTTTTT. The chain employs TRBV14 and TRBJ1-4; D is ambiguous. V lost 0 bases and J 5 bases, leaving 19 bases between the germline ends. The CDR3 has 18 amino acids. Germline V gene data show CDR1 as SGHDN and CDR2 as FVKESK.